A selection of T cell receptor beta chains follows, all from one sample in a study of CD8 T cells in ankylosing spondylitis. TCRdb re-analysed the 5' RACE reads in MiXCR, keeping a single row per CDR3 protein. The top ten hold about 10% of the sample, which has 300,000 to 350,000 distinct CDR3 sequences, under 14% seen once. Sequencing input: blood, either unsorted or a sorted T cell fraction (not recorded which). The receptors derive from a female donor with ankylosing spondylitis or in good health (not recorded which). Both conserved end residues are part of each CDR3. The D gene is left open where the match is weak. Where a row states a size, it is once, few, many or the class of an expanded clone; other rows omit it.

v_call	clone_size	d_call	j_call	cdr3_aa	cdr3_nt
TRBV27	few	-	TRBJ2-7	CASSRLAGTEQYF	TGTGCCAGCAGTCGCCTTGCGGGGACTGAGCAGTACTTC
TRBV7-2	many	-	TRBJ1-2	CASSLGSGGNYGYTF	TGTGCCAGCAGCTTAGGGTCGGGCGGCAACTATGGCTACACCTTC
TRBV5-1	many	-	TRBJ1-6	CASSLWGPGSPLHF	TGCGCCAGCAGCTTGTGGGGCCCAGGTTCACCCCTCCACTTT
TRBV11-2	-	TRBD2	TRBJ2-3	CASSPTSGGSDTQYF	TGTGCCAGCAGTCCAACTAGCGGGGGGTCGGATACGCAGTATTTT
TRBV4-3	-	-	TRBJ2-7	CASSQDSPQSSYEQYF	TGCGCCAGCAGCCAAGATTCGCCCCAGTCATCCTACGAGCAGTACTTC
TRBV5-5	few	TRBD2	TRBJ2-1	CASSWEALAGNNEQFF	TGTGCCAGCAGCTGGGAGGCACTAGCGGGCAACAATGAGCAGTTCTTC
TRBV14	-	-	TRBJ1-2	CASSQVSRVGSNYGYTF	TGTGCCAGCAGCCAAGTTAGCAGGGTAGGGTCTAACTATGGCTACACCTTC
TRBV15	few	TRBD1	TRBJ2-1	CATSRTGTADNEQFF	TGTGCCACCAGCAGAACCGGGACAGCAGACAATGAGCAGTTCTTC
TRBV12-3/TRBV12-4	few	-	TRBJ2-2	CASSLNPGTGELFF	TGTGCCAGCAGTTTAAATCCTGGGACCGGGGAGCTGTTTTTT
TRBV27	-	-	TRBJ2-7	CASRRSRARSYEQYF	TGTGCCAGCAGGAGGTCGAGGGCCCGCTCCTACGAGCAGTACTTC
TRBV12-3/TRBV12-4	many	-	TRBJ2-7	CASSRTRPSTSYEQYF	TGTGCCAGCAGCCGAACTAGACCGTCGACCTCCTACGAGCAGTACTTC
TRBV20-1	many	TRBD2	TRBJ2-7	CSASRASGDPFYEQYF	TGCAGTGCTAGTCGGGCTAGCGGGGACCCATTTTACGAGCAGTACTTC
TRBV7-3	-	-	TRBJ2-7	CASSLTSDSSSEQYF	TGTGCCAGCAGCTTAACGTCGGATTCATCCAGCGAGCAGTACTTC
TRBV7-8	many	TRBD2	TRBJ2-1	CASSLVLASGNLQFF	TGTGCCAGCAGCTTAGTTTTAGCTAGCGGTAACTTACAGTTCTTC
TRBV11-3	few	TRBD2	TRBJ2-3	CASSLTTGGPGTDTQYF	TGTGCCAGCAGCTTAACCACGGGAGGGCCTGGCACAGATACGCAGTATTTT
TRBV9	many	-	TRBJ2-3	CASSALDTQYF	TGTGCCAGCAGCGCCTTAGATACGCAGTATTTT
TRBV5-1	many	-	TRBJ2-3	CASRPPLDSADTQYF	TGCGCCAGCCGCCCCCCACTTGATTCAGCAGATACGCAGTATTTT
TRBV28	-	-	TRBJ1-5	CASSLTRGPYQPQHF	TGTGCCAGCAGTTTAACCCGCGGTCCCTATCAGCCCCAGCATTTT
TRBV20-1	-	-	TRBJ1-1	CSASQQSNTEAFF	TGCAGTGCTAGCCAACAGTCGAACACTGAAGCTTTCTTT
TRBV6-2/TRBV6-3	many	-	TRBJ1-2	CASSEATYGYTF	TGTGCCAGCAGTGAGGCTACATATGGCTACACCTTC
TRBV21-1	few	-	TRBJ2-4	CASPRGPQGEDIQYF	TGTGCCAGCCCTAGGGGCCCCCAGGGTGAGGACATTCAGTACTTC
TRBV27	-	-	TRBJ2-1	CASSPEKYNEQFF	TGTGCCAGCTCGCCTGAGAAATACAATGAGCAGTTCTTC